The 23 T cell receptor beta chains given below trace back to one sample, sequenced in a study of identical twins (dated by TCRdb to 2016 to 2017). Libraries were made using 5' RACE. For sequencing, an Illumina HiSeq 2000 was employed. TCRdb handled the public reads itself, with Q25 trimming in fastp and clone calling in MiXCR, and kept productive beta chains. All rows with the same CDR3 protein become a single entry with the most common DNA and genes. Recorded for this sample are approximately 260,000 distinct CDR3 sequences; approximately 8.6% of them occurred a single time. Of the sample, approximately 3% falls within the top ten clones. Another study also made use of these data, one on yellow fever vaccine responses in identical twins.

The sequencing sample was made of CD8+ T cells sorted from blood. Source of these receptors: a woman under 30 in good health.

This clonotype has more than one count but fewer than ten. V gene TRBV27 combines with J gene TRBJ2-3; D is possibly TRBD2 (7 bases). CDR3 size: 16 residues. The germline V and J ends were trimmed by 6 bases and 2 bases, with 18 bases remaining between them. Looked up from germline, CDR1 is MNHEY and CDR2 is SMNVEV (reference sequence). This CDR3 is CASSPHEGGATDTQYF. CDR3 sequence (DNA): TGTGCCAGCAGCCCACACGAGGGGGGGGCCACAGATACGCAGTATTTT.

The chain recombines TRBV24-1 with TRBJ2-3, with 10 bases matching TRBD2. The ends lost 6 bases at V and 5 bases at J; junction bases unmatched: 7. The CDR3 consists of 15 residues. Looked up from germline, CDR1 is KGHDR and CDR2 is SFDVKD. CDR3 DNA sequence: TGTGCCACCAGTCGGCTAGCGGGAGTGGGAGATACGCAGTATTTT. It codes for CATSRLAGVGDTQYF.

There are many counts of this clonotype. The chain is built from TRBV4-2 and TRBJ2-7; TRBD1 aligns across 9 bases. There are 15 residues in the CDR3. The V and J ends lost 3 bases and 4 bases, in that order; junction bases with no gene match: 7. CDR1 and CDR2 (germline): LGHNA, YNFKEQ. The CDR3 bases are TGTGCCAGCAGCCACCCGACAGGGGGAGAATACGAGCAGTACTTC. Translation gives CASSHPTGGEYEQYF.

This clonotype was seen a few times. The rearrangement links TRBV15 to TRBJ2-5, with D possibly being TRBD1 (5 bases). The germline V gene encodes CDR1 LNHNV and CDR2 YYDKDF (reference sequence). CDR3 length: 15 residues. The V gene lost 5 bases and the J gene lost 1 base, with 14 bases spanning the gap. The DNA for the CDR3 is TGTGCCACCAGCCCAAGGTGGGGCACCCAAGAGACCCAGTACTTC. It translates to CATSPRWGTQETQYF.

This clonotype was counted a few times. The gene calls are TRBV4-3 and TRBJ1-2, with 10 bases that match TRBD1. The V segment lost 4 bases and the J segment 4 bases; nucleotides outside the gene matches: 9. CDR3 length: 16 amino acids. CDR1 and CDR2 from the germline V gene are LGHNA and YSLEER. CDR3 nucleotides: TGCGCCAGCAGCCGACAGGGGGCGAATCTGTTCTATGGCTACACCTTC. Translated: CASSRQGANLFYGYTF.

The rearrangement links TRBV3-1 to TRBJ2-1; 13 bases line up with TRBD2. The CDR3 runs to 22 residues. Trimming took 0 bases from V and 4 from J; bases not matched to a gene: 18. CDR1 is LGHDT, CDR2 YNNKEL, per germline (reference sequence). As DNA, the CDR3 is TGTGCCAGCAGCCAAGAAGACCTAAACCCGCCGCCGGGACTAGCGGGATACAATGAGCAGTTCTTC. This encodes CASSQEDLNPPPGLAGYNEQFF.

Concerning this clonotype itself: The junction departs from germline at one end; a sequencing error may be responsible. The V and J genes are TRBV11-2 and TRBJ2-7; 10 bases agree with TRBD2. Germline V gene data show CDR1 as SGHAT and CDR2 as FQNNGV. The CDR3 totals 15 residues. CDR3 in DNA: TGTGCCAGCAACTTAGATTCCCTAGCGGGAGACGAGCAGTACTTC. This translates into CASNLDSLAGDEQYF. Using reference TRBV11-2 and TRBJ2-7 for the parts outside the CDR3, the full variable domain is EAGVAQSPRYKIIEKRQSVAFWCNPISGHATLYWYQQILGQGPKLLIQFQNNGVVDDSQLPKDRFSAERLKGVDSTLKIQPAKLEDSAVYLCASNLDSLAGDEQYFGPGTRLTVT.

The table lists this clonotype with many counts. The chain carries TRBV28 and TRBJ2-2; D gene uncertain. Germline CDR1 reads MDHEN; CDR2 reads SYDVKM. The CDR3 length is 19 residues. V was cut by 7 bases and J by 2 bases, with 26 bases left in between. The CDR3 here is CASNSPRNRAGGNTGELFF. The CDR3 nucleotides read TGTGCCAGCAATTCACCCCGTAATAGGGCAGGTGGCAACACCGGGGAGCTGTTTTTT. The whole variable domain, remainder taken from reference TRBV28 and TRBJ2-2, is DVKVTQSSRYLVKRTGEKVFLECVQDMDHENMFWYRQDPGLGLRLIYFSYDVKMKEKGDIPEGYSVSREKKERFSLILESASTNQTSMYLCASNSPRNRAGGNTGELFFGEGSRLTVL.

The chain links TRBV7-9 to TRBJ2-5; either TRBD1 or TRBD2 may fit D (6 bases each). CDR3 size: 15 residues. CDR1 is SEHNR, CDR2 FQNEAQ, per germline (reference sequence). V was trimmed by 5 bases and J by 5 bases, leaving 18 bases between them. In DNA form, the CDR3 reads TGTGCCAGCAGCCGTATCTTGGGGGGCTTGGAGACCCAGTACTTC. Its translation is CASSRILGGLETQYF.

This rearrangement joins TRBV7-9 to TRBJ2-7; D may be TRBD1 (6 bases). The V gene's germline CDR1 is SEHNR and CDR2 FQNEAQ (reference sequence). The CDR3 has 15 residues. V dropped 6 bases and J dropped 6 bases, with 21 bases sitting between them. The CDR3 coding sequence is TGTGCCAGCAGTACTTTTTCAGGGGCACCGGGCGAGCAGTACTTC. Translating it yields CASSTFSGAPGEQYF.

The chain employs TRBV7-2 and TRBJ2-7; 15 nucleotides align to TRBD2. V gave up 4 bases and J gave up 5 bases; unmatched junction bases: 6. The CDR3 consists of 16 residues. Germline V gives CDR1 SGHTA, CDR2 FQGNSA. The CDR3 DNA reads TGTGCCAGCAGCTACGGACTAGCGGGAGGGCCCAACGAGCAGTACTTC. It translates to CASSYGLAGGPNEQYF. Together with reference TRBV7-2 and TRBJ2-7, the CDR3 gives the full variable domain: GAGVSQSPSNKVTEKGKDVELRCDPISGHTALYWYRQSLGQGLEFLIYFQGNSAPDKSGLPSDRFSAERTGGSVSTLTIQRTQQEDSAVYLCASSYGLAGGPNEQYFGPGTRLTVT.

This clonotype has just one count. The rearrangement links TRBV7-9 to TRBJ2-3; a possible D gene is TRBD2 (7 bases). This CDR3 is built from 14 residues. V dropped 5 bases and J dropped 6 bases, with 15 bases sitting between them. Germline lookup yields CDR1 SEHNR and CDR2 FQNEAQ (reference sequence). The CDR3 DNA follows: TGTGCCAGCAGCCCTCTGGGGGGGCTGGATACGCAGTATTTT. This sequence encodes CASSPLGGLDTQYF.

The sample holds many counts of this clonotype. The chain couples TRBV4-1 to TRBJ1-1; 8 nucleotides line up with TRBD1. Germline V gene data show CDR1 as MGHRA and CDR2 as YSYEKL. V shed 1 base, J shed 4 bases, and the junction held 5 bases outside the gene matches. The length of the CDR3 is 15 residues. CDR3 sequence (DNA): TGCGCCAGCAGCCAAGCCTTTACAGGGGGCACTGAAGCTTTCTTT. It codes for CASSQAFTGGTEAFF.

This clonotype appeared many times. The V and J genes are TRBV29-1 and TRBJ2-7; 10 bases match TRBD1. Germline-derived CDR1 and CDR2 are SQVTM and ANQGSEA. The CDR3 is made up of 13 amino acids. The V and J ends lost 6 bases and 3 bases, in that order; junction bases with no gene match: 5. In DNA form, the CDR3 reads TGCAGCGTAGCCGGGACAGGGGTCTACGAGCAGTACTTC. Protein sequence: CSVAGTGVYEQYF.

This clonotype was observed at least ten times. This chain joins TRBV12-3 or TRBV12-4 and TRBJ2-2; TRBD1 matches 10 bases. The CDR3 extends over 14 amino acids. Trimming took 5 bases from V and 7 from J; bases not matched to a gene: 4. The DNA of the CDR3 is TGTGCCAGCAGTAGACAGGGGGCTGGCGGGGAGCTGTTTTTT. Translating it yields CASSRQGAGGELFF.

A few counts support this clonotype. The chain employs TRBV20-1 and TRBJ2-7; D possibly corresponds to TRBD1 (5 bases). This CDR3 has 15 residues. CDR1 and CDR2 from the germline V gene are DFQATT and SNEGSKA (reference sequence). The V and J ends lost 1 base and 4 bases respectively, with 17 bases between them. The CDR3 loop reads CSARGVGLGSYEQYF. CDR3 nucleotide sequence: TGCAGTGCTAGAGGTGTGGGGCTAGGGTCTTACGAGCAGTACTTC.

The chain uses TRBV6-2 or TRBV6-3 and TRBJ2-7; 11 positions match TRBD1. Germline trimming cut 5 bases from V and 6 bases from J; bases unmatched to any gene: 9. The CDR3 has 15 residues. Germline assignment: CDR1 MNHEY and CDR2 SVGEGT. CDR3: CASSAWTGGLAEQYF. The CDR3, as DNA: TGTGCCAGCAGTGCCTGGACAGGGGGCCTTGCCGAGCAGTACTTC.

The chain carries TRBV7-9 and TRBJ2-1; tentatively, D is TRBD1 or TRBD2 (5 bases each). The V gene lost 5 bases and the J gene lost 9 bases, with 17 bases spanning the gap. The CDR3 has 14 residues. Germline CDR1 SEHNR, CDR2 FQNEAQ (reference sequence). CDR3 nucleotide sequence: TGTGCCAGCAGCCAATCCCCCGGGGCTGGTGAGCAGTTCTTC. It specifies CASSQSPGAGEQFF.

This chain uses TRBV6-2 or TRBV6-3 with TRBJ2-5, with 7 bases matching TRBD2. Germline CDR1 and CDR2: MNHEY and SVGEGT. The V and J ends lost 7 bases and 2 bases, in that order; junction bases with no gene match: 16. The CDR3 consists of 17 residues. The CDR3 DNA follows: TGTGCCAGCACCATAGACAGAAAGCGGGATATACAAGAGACCCAGTACTTC. Amino acid sequence: CASTIDRKRDIQETQYF.

This clonotype was counted many times. Written as DNA, the CDR3 is TGCAGTGCTAGAGGTCACATAGCGGGGGTGAACTACGAGCAGTACTTC. This sequence encodes CSARGHIAGVNYEQYF. The chain uses TRBV20-1 and TRBJ2-7; 9 bases are shared with TRBD2. Looked up from germline, CDR1 is DFQATT and CDR2 is SNEGSKA (reference sequence). The CDR3 length is 16 residues. The V gene end was trimmed by 1 base and the J gene end by 3 bases; junction bases not matched to a gene: 10.

In its sample, this clonotype was seen a few times. This sequence joins TRBV12-3 or TRBV12-4 and TRBJ2-1, with D possibly matching TRBD2 (5 bases). With 6 bases removed from V and 0 bases from J, the gap between germline ends came to 15 bases. The CDR3 contains 16 residues. The CDR3 DNA reads TGTGCCAGCAGCCCTGGACTGTCGAGCTCCTACAATGAGCAGTTCTTC. This codes for CASSPGLSSSYNEQFF.

The rearrangement joins TRBV7-9 to TRBJ1-1, with no clear D. V gave up 1 base and J gave up 7 bases, with 10 bases separating them. The germline V gene has CDR1 SEHNR and CDR2 FQNEAQ (reference sequence). The CDR3 totals 13 residues. CDR3 in amino acids: CASSLVPEGEAFF. CDR3 DNA sequence: TGTGCCAGCAGCTTAGTACCTGAGGGTGAAGCTTTCTTT.

This clonotype was recorded many times. V gene TRBV2 combines with J gene TRBJ1-4; D gene unclear. CDR3 length equals 15 residues. V was clipped by 1 base and J by 8 bases, with 14 bases between them. Germline CDR1 SNHLY, CDR2 FYNNEI. CDR3 sequence reads: CASSEGQSLREKLFF. CDR3 nucleotides: TGTGCCAGCAGTGAAGGTCAGAGTCTTCGGGAAAAACTGTTTTTT.